What follows is one T cell receptor beta chain and its context. The data were taken from a study of T-cell reconstitution after alpha-beta-depleted transplantation in children. The V end lost 0 bases, the J end lost 1 base, and 10 bases lay between the germline ends. This CDR3 region has 15 residues. Germline CDR1 is SGHRS and CDR2 is YFSETQ. During its preparation, the TCRbeta library received unique molecular identifiers. TCRdb re-derived calls from the PCR reads in MiXCR, one entry per CDR3 protein. This sample has approximately 590,000 distinct CDR3 sequences; roughly a tenth occur once, and the top ten carry less than 5%.

The sample in question was PBMCs from the stem cell graft donor, obtained from the stem cell graft. The rearrangement uses TRBV5-1 and TRBJ1-1; D may be TRBD1 (5 bases). The clonotype comes from a human donor who donated a stem cell graft to a child with acute myeloid leukemia. Written as DNA, the CDR3 is TGCGCCAGCAGCTTGGCCGGGGCTAAGAACACTGAAGCTTTCTTT. As protein: CASSLAGAKNTEAFF.